Each of the 9 T cell receptor beta chains below was sequenced from the same sample in a study of chemoradiotherapy in HPV16-positive cancers. Profiling relied on immunoSEQ multiplex PCR, and the TCRdb table lists in-frame clones only, not all of them. The sample consists of over 3,000 clones, around 82% of them appearing once. The sequenced sample was tumor tissue, obtained from a patient who underwent chemoradiotherapy. These TCRs come from a human donor with HPV-associated anogenital cancer.

The gene calls are TRBV5-1 and TRBJ1-4, with D unresolved. The CDR3 has 13 residues. The V gene's germline CDR1 is SGHRS and CDR2 YFSETQ. Trimming cost V 0 bases and J 13 bases, with 13 bases left between them. The DNA for the CDR3 is TGCGCCAGCAGCTTGGGCCTAAATGAAGGACTGTTTTTT. This sequence encodes CASSLGLNEGLFF.

V and J are TRBV6-1 and TRBJ1-6, with a weak D call TRBD1 (5 bases). This CDR3 has 14 residues. Germline loops: CDR1 MNHNS, CDR2 SASEGT. V was pared by 3 bases and J by 8 bases, with 11 bases between. Written as DNA, the CDR3 is TGTGCCAGCAGTGACTCCGGGACGTATTCACCCCTCCACTTT. This codes for CASSDSGTYSPLHF.

This clone came up a few times. The chain is built from TRBV10-2 and TRBJ2-3; 11 bases line up with TRBD2. With 6 bases clipped from V and 9 bases from J, the junction kept 11 bases outside the gene matches. The germline CDR1 and CDR2 sequences are WSHSY and SAAADI. This CDR3 has 15 amino acids. CDR3 loop: CASRKLAGVAMTQYF. The DNA for the CDR3 is TGCGCCAGCAGGAAACTAGCGGGGGTTGCGATGACGCAGTATTTT.

In its sample, this clone was seen a few times. V usage is TRBV5-4 and J usage is TRBJ2-1; 10 nucleotides match TRBD1. The CDR3 extends over 14 amino acids. The germline gives CDR1 SGHNT, CDR2 YYREEE (reference sequence). Germline trimming cut 0 bases from V and 8 bases from J; bases unmatched to any gene: 2. This chain's CDR3 is CASSLAGQGDEQFF. The CDR3 DNA reads TGTGCCAGCAGCTTGGCAGGACAGGGGGATGAGCAGTTCTTC.

V is TRBV19 and J is TRBJ1-5; D might be TRBD1 (5 bases). Germline loops: CDR1 LNHDA, CDR2 SQIVND (reference sequence). This CDR3 has 18 amino acids. The V and J ends lost 3 bases and 3 bases respectively, with 21 bases between them. Here the CDR3 reads CASSIRRRPGVDNQPQHF. Written as DNA, the CDR3 is TGTGCCAGTAGTATTCGCCGTCGACCGGGGGTGGACAATCAGCCCCAGCATTTT.

This rearrangement joins TRBV19 to TRBJ2-7; the match to TRBD2 covers 9 bases. Losses at the gene ends were 6 bases for V and 0 bases for J; bases not matched to a gene: 3. The CDR3 covers 14 residues. The V gene's germline CDR1 is LNHDA and CDR2 SQIVND (reference sequence). The CDR3 here is CASRASGTSYEQYF. CDR3 nucleotide sequence: TGTGCCAGTAGGGCTAGCGGGACCTCCTACGAGCAGTACTTC.

The chain joins TRBV4-3 to TRBJ2-5; D tentatively reads TRBD1 or TRBD2 (5 bases each). The V end lost 2 bases, the J end lost 9 bases, and 13 bases lay between the germline ends. The CDR3 has 13 residues. In germline, CDR1 is LGHNA, CDR2 YSLEER. Written as DNA, the CDR3 is TGCGCCAGCAGCCAACAATACCGAGGGGCCCAGTACTTC. Protein: CASSQQYRGAQYF.

CDR3 residues: CASSHVGLRDSSGANVLTF. In DNA form, the CDR3 reads TGCGCCAGCAGCCACGTGGGGCTAAGGGATAGTTCTGGGGCCAACGTCCTGACTTTC. The chain carries TRBV4-1 and TRBJ2-6, with D perhaps TRBD1 (5 bases). This CDR3 is 19 amino acids long. V was clipped by 3 bases and J by 1 base, with 19 bases between them. Germline values: CDR1 MGHRA, CDR2 YSYEKL.

This clone was picked up a small number of times. This chain joins TRBV7-3 and TRBJ2-5; no clear D gene. Germline lookup yields CDR1 SGHTA and CDR2 FQGTGA. Trimming removed 3 bases at V and 1 base at J, with 12 bases between. The CDR3 totals 15 residues. The chain's CDR3 is CASSLVGNRQETQYF. In DNA, the CDR3 is TGTGCCAGCAGCTTGGTCGGAAATCGCCAAGAGACCCAGTACTTC.